Sequencing of this T cell receptor beta chain was carried out in a study of response to subunit inactivated influenza vaccine. Study-level points and caveats: Only a handful of new T cells, the authors suggested, are recruited with each seasonal influenza vaccination.

Comment on this clonotype: What it binds is unknown.

The V gene's germline CDR1 is SGHDN and CDR2 FVKESK. The V segment lost 0 bases and the J segment 7 bases; nucleotides outside the gene matches: 4. The CDR3 length is 16 residues. TCRdb independently ran MiXCR on the RT-PCR reads; one entry per CDR3 protein. Among 610,000 or so distinct CDR3 sequences listed, 14% were seen once. J is TRBJ2-2 and V is TRBV14, with 11 bases that match TRBD2. This clonotype was sampled from a man aged 50-60 years who received an inactivated influenza vaccine. The starting material was PBMCs from blood, obtained 11 to 12 days after vaccination. The DNA of the CDR3 is TGTGCCAGCAGCCAAGAACTAGCGGGAGTCGGCGGGGAGCTGTTTTTT. Translated, it gives CASSQELAGVGGELFF.